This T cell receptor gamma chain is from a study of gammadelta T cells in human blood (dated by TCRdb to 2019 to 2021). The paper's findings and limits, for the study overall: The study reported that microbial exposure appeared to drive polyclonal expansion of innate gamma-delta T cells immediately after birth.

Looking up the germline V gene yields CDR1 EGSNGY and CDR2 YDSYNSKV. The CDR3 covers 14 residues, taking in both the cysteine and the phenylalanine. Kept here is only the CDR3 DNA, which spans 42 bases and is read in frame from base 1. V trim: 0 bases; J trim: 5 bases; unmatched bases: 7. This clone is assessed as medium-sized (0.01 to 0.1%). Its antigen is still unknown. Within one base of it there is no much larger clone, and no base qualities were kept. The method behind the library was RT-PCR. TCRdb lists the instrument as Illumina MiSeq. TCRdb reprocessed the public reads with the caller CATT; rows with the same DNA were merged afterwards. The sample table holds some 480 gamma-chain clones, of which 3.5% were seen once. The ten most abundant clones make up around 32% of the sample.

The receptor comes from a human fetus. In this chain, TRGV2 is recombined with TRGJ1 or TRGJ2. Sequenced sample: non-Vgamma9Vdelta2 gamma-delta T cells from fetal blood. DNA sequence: TGTGCCACCTGGGACGGGCCGAGAAATTATAAGAAACTCTTT. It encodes CATWDGPRNYKKLF.